This entry describes one T cell receptor (beta chain). Its antigen has not been determined. Base qualities are not recorded, but no much larger clone differs from it by a single base. This sample is part of a study of OX40 agonist ivuxolimab in advanced cancers. At the level of the whole study: Ivuxolimab was an agonistic, fully human IgG2 monoclonal antibody directed against OX40 (CD134), a costimulatory receptor. The paper reports the monotherapy dose-escalation portion (N = 52 patients) of the phase I ivuxolimab trial. Among the 52 dose-escalation patients, around 20 had hepatocellular carcinoma, 15 melanoma, 9 renal cell carcinoma and 9 head and neck cancer. Prior anti-PD-1, anti-PD-L1 or anti-CTLA-4 therapy was permitted, and checkpoint inhibitors had been received by around 40% of dose-escalation patients. Intravenous ivuxolimab was administered to patients every 2 weeks at six dose levels: 0.01, 0.1, 0.3, 1.5, 3 and 10 mg/kg. Three dose-escalation patients achieved partial responses, one with hepatocellular carcinoma and two with cutaneous melanoma. In the dose-escalation cohort, 70% to 85% of patients were male, and the mean age was approximately 60 years with a range of roughly 20 to 79. The point of sequencing TCRbeta in the periphery was to test whether ivuxolimab changed TCR sequence diversity and drove clonal T-cell expansion. General conclusions and limits of the study: Antigen specificity was not determined for the clonally expanded peripheral T cells. After ivuxolimab, expanded clones were on average more numerous among CD8+ T cells than among CD4+ T cells. At doses from 0.1 to 3.0 mg/kg, clonal expansion was seen in both CD4+ and CD8+ blood T cells between baseline and week 6. In the 0.1-3.0 mg/kg groups, partial responders had among the lowest normalized peripheral clonal expansion, particularly in CD8+ T cells. Low levels of normalized T-cell clonal expansion were also seen in some nonresponding patients.

The V and J ends are trimmed by 1 base and 3 bases, leaving 7 bases between them. From cysteine to phenylalanine, the CDR3 is 13 amino acids long. Left in the record is the CDR3 DNA by itself, 39 bases read in frame from the first base. CDR1 SGDLS and CDR2 YYNGEE were looked up in the germline V gene. Patients with autoimmune disease history or receiving systemic immunosuppression were excluded from the trial. In every dose cohort, peripheral blood was drawn for TCR sequencing at baseline, cycle 4 day 1, and cycle 7 day 1. Samples came from an open-label, multicenter, first-in-human phase I dose-escalation trial of ivuxolimab. Adults with locally advanced or metastatic melanoma, renal cell carcinoma, hepatocellular carcinoma or head and neck squamous cell carcinoma were enrolled in the trial. Before TCR sequencing, CD4+ and CD8+ T cells were separately sorted from peripheral blood. For sequencing of the TCRbeta CDR3 region, genomic DNA was extracted from the sorted cells. TCRbeta CDR3 regions were sequenced using the immunoSEQ Assay. TCRdb mirrors the immuneACCESS table, restricted to in-frame sequences. Some clones are absent from its copies; in checked studies, under half trace to an unresolved V gene, and the reason for the others is unknown. The sample yields approximately 20,000 clones; more than 65% were counted once. In total, the top ten clones hold 7.5% to 10% of the sample.

The TCR was taken from an adult with an advanced solid tumor such as melanoma, head and neck, liver or kidney cancer. The V gene is TRBV9 and the J gene is TRBJ1-2; a confident D gene designation cannot be given. This specimen was CD4+ or CD8+ T cells sorted from blood, taken in a trial of the OX40 agonist ivuxolimab. The DNA sequence is as follows: TGTGCCAGCAGCGTATACGGGGACTATGGCTACACCTTC. This sequence encodes CASSVYGDYGYTF.